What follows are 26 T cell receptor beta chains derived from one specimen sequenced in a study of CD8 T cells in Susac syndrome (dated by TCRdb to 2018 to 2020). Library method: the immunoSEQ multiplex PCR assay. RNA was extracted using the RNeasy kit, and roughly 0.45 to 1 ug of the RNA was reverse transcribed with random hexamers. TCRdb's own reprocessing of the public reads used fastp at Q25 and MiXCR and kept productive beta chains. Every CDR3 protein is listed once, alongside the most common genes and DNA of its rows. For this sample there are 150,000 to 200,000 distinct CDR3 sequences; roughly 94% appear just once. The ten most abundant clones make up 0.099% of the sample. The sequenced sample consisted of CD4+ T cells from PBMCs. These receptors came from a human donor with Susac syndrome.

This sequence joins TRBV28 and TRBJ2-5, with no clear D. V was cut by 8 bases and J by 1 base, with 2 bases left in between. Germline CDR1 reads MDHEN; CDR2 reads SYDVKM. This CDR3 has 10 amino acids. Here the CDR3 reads CASAQETQYF. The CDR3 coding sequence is TGTGCCAGCGCCCAAGAGACCCAGTACTTC.

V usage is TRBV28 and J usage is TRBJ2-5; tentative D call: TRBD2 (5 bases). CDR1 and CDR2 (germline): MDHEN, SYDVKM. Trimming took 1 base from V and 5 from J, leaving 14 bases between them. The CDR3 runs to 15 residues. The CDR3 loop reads CASSLSGPGGETQYF. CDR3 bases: TGTGCCAGCAGTTTATCCGGCCCCGGCGGGGAGACCCAGTACTTC.

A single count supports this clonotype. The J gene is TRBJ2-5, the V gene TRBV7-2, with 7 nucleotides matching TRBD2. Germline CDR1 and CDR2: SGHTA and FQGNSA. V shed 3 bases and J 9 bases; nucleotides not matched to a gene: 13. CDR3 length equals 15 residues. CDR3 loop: CASSLMGMPRGAQYF. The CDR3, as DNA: TGTGCCAGCAGCTTGATGGGGATGCCCCGGGGGGCCCAGTACTTC.

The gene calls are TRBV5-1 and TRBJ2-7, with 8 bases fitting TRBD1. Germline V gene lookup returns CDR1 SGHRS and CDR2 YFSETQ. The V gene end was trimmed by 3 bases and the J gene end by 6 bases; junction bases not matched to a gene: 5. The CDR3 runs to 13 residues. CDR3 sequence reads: CASSSGTGIEQYF. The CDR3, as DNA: TGCGCCAGCAGCTCCGGGACAGGCATCGAGCAGTACTTC.

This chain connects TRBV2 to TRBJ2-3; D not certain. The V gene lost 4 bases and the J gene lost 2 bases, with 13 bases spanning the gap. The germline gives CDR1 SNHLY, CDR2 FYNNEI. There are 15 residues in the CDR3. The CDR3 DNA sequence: TGTGCCAGCAGTGTCGCGCCTACTGACACAGATACGCAGTATTTT. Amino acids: CASSVAPTDTDTQYF.

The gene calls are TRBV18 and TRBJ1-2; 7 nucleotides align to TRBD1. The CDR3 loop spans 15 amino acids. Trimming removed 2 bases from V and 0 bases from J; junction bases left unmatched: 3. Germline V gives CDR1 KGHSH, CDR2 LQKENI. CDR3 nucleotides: TGTGCCAGCTCACCAGCGGGACAGACTAACTATGGCTACACCTTC. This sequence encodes CASSPAGQTNYGYTF.

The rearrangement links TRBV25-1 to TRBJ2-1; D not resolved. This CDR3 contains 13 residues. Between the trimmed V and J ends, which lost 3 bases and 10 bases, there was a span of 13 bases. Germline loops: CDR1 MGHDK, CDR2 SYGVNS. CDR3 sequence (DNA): TGTGCCAGCAGTGATTTCACCCAGAGAGAGCAGTTCTTC. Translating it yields CASSDFTQREQFF.

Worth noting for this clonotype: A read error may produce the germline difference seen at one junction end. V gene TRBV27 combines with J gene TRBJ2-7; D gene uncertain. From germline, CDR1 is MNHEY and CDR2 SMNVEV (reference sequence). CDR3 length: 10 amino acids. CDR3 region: CASISSEQYF. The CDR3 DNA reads TGTGCCAGCATATCCTCCGAGCAGTACTTC.

The CDR3 bases are TGTGCCACCAGCAGAGATCGAAACAATCTCAATGAGCAGTTCTTC. This gives the protein CATSRDRNNLNEQFF. This chain connects TRBV15 to TRBJ2-1, with unresolved D. V was clipped by 0 bases and J by 6 bases, with 12 bases between them. This CDR3 has 15 residues. The germline gives CDR1 LNHNV, CDR2 YYDKDF (reference sequence).

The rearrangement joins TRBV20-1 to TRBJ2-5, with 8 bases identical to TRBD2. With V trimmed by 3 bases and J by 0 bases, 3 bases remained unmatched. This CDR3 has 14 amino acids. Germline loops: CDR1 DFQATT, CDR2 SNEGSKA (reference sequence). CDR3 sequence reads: CSASGGEYQETQYF. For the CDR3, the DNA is TGCAGTGCTAGCGGGGGGGAGTACCAAGAGACCCAGTACTTC.

The CDR3 coding sequence is TGTGCCAGCAGCCTCCGGGCCATTGCCTACAATGAGCAGTTCTTC. It codes for CASSLRAIAYNEQFF. This sequence joins TRBV28 and TRBJ2-1; no reliable D call. Germline loops: CDR1 MDHEN, CDR2 SYDVKM. Trimming cost V 6 bases and J 2 bases, with 14 bases left between them. The CDR3 has 15 residues.

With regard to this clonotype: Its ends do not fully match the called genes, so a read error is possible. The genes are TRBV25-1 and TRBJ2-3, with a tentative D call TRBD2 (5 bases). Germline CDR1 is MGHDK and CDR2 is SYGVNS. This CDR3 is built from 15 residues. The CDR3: CASSDQRPTTDAQYF. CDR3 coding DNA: TGTGCCAGCAGTGACCAGCGGCCCACCACAGATGCGCAGTATTTT. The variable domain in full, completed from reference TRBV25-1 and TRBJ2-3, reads EADIYQTPRYLVIGTGKKITLECSQTMGHDKMYWYQQDPGMELHLIHYSYGVNSTEKGDLSSESTVSRIRTEHFPLTLESARPSHTSQYLCASSDQRPTTDAQYFGPGTRLTVL.

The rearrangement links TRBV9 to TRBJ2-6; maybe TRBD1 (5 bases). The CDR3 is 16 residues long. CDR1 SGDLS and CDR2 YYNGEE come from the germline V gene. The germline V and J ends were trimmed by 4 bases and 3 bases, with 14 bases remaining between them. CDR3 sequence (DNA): TGTGCCAGCAGCCCCTCGGTTAGGGGTGGGGCCAACGTCCTGACTTTC. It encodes CASSPSVRGGANVLTF.

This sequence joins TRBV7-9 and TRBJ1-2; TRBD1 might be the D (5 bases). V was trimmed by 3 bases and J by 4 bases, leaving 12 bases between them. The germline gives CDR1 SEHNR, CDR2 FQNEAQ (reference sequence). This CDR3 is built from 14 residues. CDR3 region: CASSLAGRSYGYTF. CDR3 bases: TGTGCCAGCAGCTTGGCAGGGAGGTCCTATGGCTACACCTTC. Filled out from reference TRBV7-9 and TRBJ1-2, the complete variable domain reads DTGVSQNPRHKITKRGQNVTFRCDPISEHNRLYWYRQTLGQGPEFLTYFQNEAQLEKSRLLSDRFSAERPKGSFSTLEIQRTEQGDSAMYLCASSLAGRSYGYTFGSGTRLTVV.

CDR3 nucleotides: TGTGCCAGCAGGTCCCCCAACCAAGAGACCCAGTACTTC. Residues: CASRSPNQETQYF. The chain recombines TRBV2 with TRBJ2-5; the D is unclear. The CDR3 covers 13 residues. Germline lookup yields CDR1 SNHLY and CDR2 FYNNEI. Trimming left V 6 bases short and J 0 bases short, with 8 bases between.

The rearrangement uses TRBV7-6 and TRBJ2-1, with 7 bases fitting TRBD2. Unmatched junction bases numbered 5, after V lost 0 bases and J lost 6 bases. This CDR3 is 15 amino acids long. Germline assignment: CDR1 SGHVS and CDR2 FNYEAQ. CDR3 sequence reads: CASSLAAGVGNEQFF. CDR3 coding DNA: TGTGCCAGCAGCTTAGCTGCGGGAGTGGGCAATGAGCAGTTCTTC.

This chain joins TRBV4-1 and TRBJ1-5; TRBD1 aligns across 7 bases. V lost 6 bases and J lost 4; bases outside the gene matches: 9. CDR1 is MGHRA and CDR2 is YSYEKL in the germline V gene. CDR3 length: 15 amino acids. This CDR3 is CASRRVRGKNQPQHF. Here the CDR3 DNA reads TGCGCCAGCAGGCGGGTCAGGGGGAAGAATCAGCCCCAGCATTTT.

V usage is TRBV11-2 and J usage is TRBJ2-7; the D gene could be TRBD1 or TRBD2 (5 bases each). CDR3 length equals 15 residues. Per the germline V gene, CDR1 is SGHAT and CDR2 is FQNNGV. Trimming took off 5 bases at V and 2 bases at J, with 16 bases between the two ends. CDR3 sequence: CASSRIRDAAYEQYF. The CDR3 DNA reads TGTGCCAGCAGCAGAATCCGGGACGCGGCCTACGAGCAGTACTTC. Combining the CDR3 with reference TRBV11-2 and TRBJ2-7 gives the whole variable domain EAGVAQSPRYKIIEKRQSVAFWCNPISGHATLYWYQQILGQGPKLLIQFQNNGVVDDSQLPKDRFSAERLKGVDSTLKIQPAKLEDSAVYLCASSRIRDAAYEQYFGPGTRLTVT.

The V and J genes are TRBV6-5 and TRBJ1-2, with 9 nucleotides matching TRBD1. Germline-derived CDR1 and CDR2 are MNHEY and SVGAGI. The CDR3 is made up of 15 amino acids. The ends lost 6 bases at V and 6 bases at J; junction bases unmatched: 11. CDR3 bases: TGTGCCAGCAGCCTTGGTACAGGGGGCGCCGATGGCTACACCTTC. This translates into CASSLGTGGADGYTF.

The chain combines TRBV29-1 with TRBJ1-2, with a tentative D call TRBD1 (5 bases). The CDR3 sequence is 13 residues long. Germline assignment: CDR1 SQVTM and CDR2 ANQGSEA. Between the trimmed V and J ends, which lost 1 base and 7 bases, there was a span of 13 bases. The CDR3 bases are TGCAGCGTTGAAGCCGCAGGGCGGCGTGGCTACACCTTC. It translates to CSVEAAGRRGYTF.

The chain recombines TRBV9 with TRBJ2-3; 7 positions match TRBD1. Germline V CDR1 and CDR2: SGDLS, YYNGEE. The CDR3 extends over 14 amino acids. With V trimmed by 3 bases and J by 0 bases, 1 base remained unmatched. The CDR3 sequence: CASSARGSTDTQYF. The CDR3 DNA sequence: TGTGCCAGCAGCGCCAGGGGGAGCACAGATACGCAGTATTTT. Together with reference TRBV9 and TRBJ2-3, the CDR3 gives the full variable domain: DSGVTQTPKHLITATGQRVTLRCSPRSGDLSVYWYQQSLDQGLQFLIQYYNGEERAKGNILERFSAQQFPDLHSELNLSSLELGDSALYFCASSARGSTDTQYFGPGTRLTVL.

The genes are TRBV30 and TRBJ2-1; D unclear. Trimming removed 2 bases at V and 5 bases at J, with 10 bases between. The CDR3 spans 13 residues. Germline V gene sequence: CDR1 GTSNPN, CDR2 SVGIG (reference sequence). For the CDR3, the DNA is TGTGCCTGGAGTCGAATCGCAAACAATGAGCAGTTCTTC. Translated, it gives CAWSRIANNEQFF.

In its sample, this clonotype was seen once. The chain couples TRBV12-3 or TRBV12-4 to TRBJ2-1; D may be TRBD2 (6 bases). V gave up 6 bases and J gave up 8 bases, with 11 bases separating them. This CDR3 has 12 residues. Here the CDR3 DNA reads TGTGCCAGCAGCCGGGGGATGTATGAGCAGTTCTTC. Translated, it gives CASSRGMYEQFF.

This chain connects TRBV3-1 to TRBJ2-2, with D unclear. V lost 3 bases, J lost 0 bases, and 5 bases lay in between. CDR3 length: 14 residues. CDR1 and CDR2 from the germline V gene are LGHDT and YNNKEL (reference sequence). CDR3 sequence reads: CASSQVANTGELFF. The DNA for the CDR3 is TGTGCCAGCAGCCAGGTCGCGAACACCGGGGAGCTGTTTTTT.

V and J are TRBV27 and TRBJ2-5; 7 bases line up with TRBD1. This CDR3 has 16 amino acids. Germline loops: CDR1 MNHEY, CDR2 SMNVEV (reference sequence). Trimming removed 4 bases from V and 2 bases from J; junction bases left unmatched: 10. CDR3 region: CASSSLLRDRQETQYF. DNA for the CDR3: TGTGCCAGCAGTTCCCTCCTCCGGGACAGACAAGAGACCCAGTACTTC.

CDR3 amino acids: CASTERDNEQFF. The DNA of the CDR3 is TGTGCCAGCACCGAACGGGACAATGAGCAGTTCTTC. The chain joins TRBV2 to TRBJ2-1; D unresolved. V lost 7 bases, J lost 5 bases, and 9 bases lay in between. CDR3 length: 12 amino acids. Per the germline V gene, CDR1 is SNHLY and CDR2 is FYNNEI. The variable domain in full, with the rest retrieved from reference TRBV2 and TRBJ2-1, is EPEVTQTPSHQVTQMGQEVILRCVPISNHLYFYWYRQILGQKVEFLVSFYNNEISEKSEIFDDQFSVERPDGSNFTLKIRSTKLEDSAMYFCASTERDNEQFFGPGTRLTVL.